The 4 T cell receptor beta chains given below trace back to one sample, sequenced in a study of cytomegalovirus exposure and HLA in healthy donors. Primers: 60 Vbeta forward and 13 Jbeta reverse. Assay used: immunoSEQ multiplex PCR; TCRdb lists only in-frame clones, some missing. The data show around 99,000 clones, approximately 71% seen once. The sequenced sample consisted of PBMCs. The receptors shown here come from a man between 35 and 55 years old in good health and CMV-seronegative.

The gene calls are TRBV2 and TRBJ2-7; 9 bases map to TRBD2. With 1 base clipped from V and 9 bases from J, the junction kept 13 bases outside the gene matches. Per germline, CDR1 SNHLY and CDR2 FYNNEI. The CDR3 is 16 amino acids. The CDR3 loop is CASSEGGGARSTRQYF. The CDR3 DNA sequence: TGTGCCAGCAGTGAAGGCGGGGGGGCCCGATCTACGAGGCAGTACTTC.

This clone showed up just a few times. V gene TRBV4-2 combines with J gene TRBJ2-3, with D perhaps matching TRBD2 (6 bases). Trimming stripped 0 bases from V and 3 bases from J, with 13 bases between. Germline V gene lookup returns CDR1 LGHNA and CDR2 YNFKEQ. The CDR3 runs to 16 residues. CDR3 residues: CASSQDRGGGTDTQYF. As DNA, the CDR3 is TGTGCCAGCAGCCAAGATCGGGGAGGAGGGACAGATACGCAGTATTTT.

V is TRBV7-8 and J is TRBJ2-7; the match to TRBD2 covers 8 bases. The CDR3 totals 15 residues. Trimming took 1 base from V and 0 from J; bases not matched to a gene: 2. Germline CDR1 reads SGHVS; CDR2 reads FQNEAQ. The CDR3 spells CASSLVLAASYEQYF. CDR3 bases: TGTGCCAGCAGCTTAGTACTAGCGGCCTCCTACGAGCAGTACTTC.

The rearrangement uses TRBV11-1 and TRBJ1-1, with TRBD1 matching over 7 bases. The V segment lost 1 base and the J segment 1 base; nucleotides outside the gene matches: 12. CDR1 is SGHAT and CDR2 is FQDESV in the germline V gene (reference sequence). The CDR3 has 18 amino acids. CDR3 bases: TGTGCCAGCAGCTTAGGACAGGGCCGGTCCCCTAAGAACACTGAAGCTTTCTTT. Translated, it gives CASSLGQGRSPKNTEAFF.